This is a list of T cell receptor beta chains from one sample in a study of cytomegalovirus exposure and HLA in healthy donors. Repertoires were generated with immunoSEQ multiplex PCR, while TCRdb's copy carries only in-frame clones and drops some. The data contain about 120,000 clones, around three quarters of them seen just once; the ten biggest clones take up approximately 2.5%. The sample was PBMCs. These receptors were obtained from a female donor in good health and CMV-seronegative. Each CDR3 is given with its conserved first and last residue. The order of the fields is V gene, clone size, D gene, J gene, CDR3 protein, CDR3 DNA. The D gene is left open where the match is weak. The listing skips clone size in some rows; elsewhere it reads once, few, many or a size class.

TRBV14	-	-	TRBJ1-4	CASSQAIGGGEKLFF	TGTGCCAGCAGCCAAGCCATTGGTGGGGGGGAAAAACTGTTTTTT
TRBV19	-	-	TRBJ1-2	CASTAAGRNYGYTF	TGTGCCAGTACCGCAGCCGGCAGGAACTATGGCTACACCTTC
TRBV7-9	once	TRBD1	TRBJ2-1	CACRQGSYNEQFF	TGTGCCTGCCGACAGGGCTCCTACAATGAGCAGTTCTTC
TRBV30	once	-	TRBJ1-2	CAWSRDVGYGYTF	TGTGCCTGGAGCAGGGATGTGGGCTATGGCTACACCTTC
TRBV18	few	-	TRBJ2-2	CASSPPGHDLNTGELFF	TGTGCCAGCTCACCACCAGGACACGACCTTAACACCGGGGAGCTGTTTTTT
TRBV6-5	-	-	TRBJ1-1	CASSYAGGTEAFF	TGTGCCAGCAGTTACGCCGGGGGCACTGAAGCTTTCTTT
TRBV5-1	-	-	TRBJ2-3	CASLEDSTDTQYF	TGCGCCAGTTTGGAGGACTCAACAGATACGCAGTATTTT
TRBV5-5	-	TRBD1	TRBJ2-7	CASSWGQGGGEQYF	TGTGCCAGCAGCTGGGGACAGGGAGGGGGCGAGCAGTACTTC
TRBV5-1	-	TRBD1	TRBJ1-2	CASSGGTGSFYGYTF	TGCGCCAGCAGCGGAGGGACAGGATCCTTTTATGGCTACACCTTC
TRBV12-5	-	-	TRBJ2-1	CASGLVGRGGSDEQFF	TGTGCTAGTGGTTTGGTAGGGCGGGGAGGTTCGGATGAGCAGTTCTTC
TRBV5-4	-	TRBD1	TRBJ2-4	CASSLQGGKNIQYF	TGTGCCAGCAGCTTACAGGGGGGCAAAAACATTCAGTACTTC
TRBV7-9	-	-	TRBJ2-1	CASDPPGGVLGNEQFF	TGTGCCAGCGACCCCCCTGGCGGAGTACTTGGAAATGAGCAGTTCTTC
TRBV4-3	-	-	TRBJ2-5	CASSQDRAGGETQYF	TGCGCCAGCAGCCAAGACCGAGCTGGAGGTGAGACCCAGTACTTC
TRBV2	few	TRBD2	TRBJ2-1	CASRYGTSGANEQFF	TGTGCCAGCAGATACGGGACTAGCGGGGCCAATGAGCAGTTCTTC
TRBV6-1	-	-	TRBJ1-2	CASSPRQDLGYTF	TGTGCCAGCAGTCCCCGCCAGGATCTTGGCTACACCTTC
TRBV5-6	once	-	TRBJ2-5	CASSREETQYF	TGTGCCAGCAGCCGCGAAGAGACCCAGTACTTC
TRBV4-1	-	TRBD2	TRBJ2-5	CASSQDQSGGEETQYF	TGCGCCAGCAGCCAAGATCAGAGCGGGGGGGAAGAGACCCAGTACTTC
TRBV11-1	once	-	TRBJ1-3	CASSYDITGNTIYF	TGTGCCAGCAGTTACGACATTACTGGAAACACCATATATTTT
TRBV6-6	-	TRBD1	TRBJ1-1	CASSGQGTNTEAFF	TGTGCCAGTTCCGGACAGGGTACGAACACTGAAGCTTTCTTT
TRBV4-3	-	-	TRBJ2-7	CASSQDQGHEQYF	TGCGCCAGCAGCCAAGATCAGGGCCACGAGCAGTACTTC
TRBV30	-	-	TRBJ1-2	CASRGNYGYTF	TGTGCCAGTAGAGGGAACTATGGCTACACCTTC
TRBV15	-	TRBD1	TRBJ1-2	CATGGRGGLQGYTF	TGTGCCACCGGGGGTCGAGGGGGCCTGCAAGGCTACACCTTC
TRBV13	-	TRBD1	TRBJ2-1	CASSNSNGDRGYEQFF	TGTGCCAGCAGCAACTCGAACGGGGACAGGGGATATGAGCAGTTCTTC
TRBV7-2	-	-	TRBJ2-7	CASSSPSWATSGEQYF	TGTGCCAGCAGCTCCCCGAGCTGGGCTACCTCAGGCGAGCAGTACTTC
TRBV19	-	TRBD1	TRBJ1-1	CASSVDRETEAFF	TGTGCCAGTAGCGTCGACAGGGAAACTGAAGCTTTCTTT
TRBV5-6	few	TRBD1	TRBJ2-7	CASSGAGTGTYEQYF	TGTGCCAGCAGCGGAGCGGGGACAGGGACCTACGAGCAGTACTTC
TRBV28	-	-	TRBJ1-2	CASSLYGGNYGYTF	TGTGCCAGCAGTTTATACGGCGGAAACTATGGCTACACCTTC
TRBV5-1	-	-	TRBJ2-2	CASSGAVVDTGELFF	TGCGCCAGCAGCGGGGCCGTGGTAGACACCGGGGAGCTGTTTTTT
TRBV19	-	-	TRBJ1-2	CASTFKAGNSGYGYTF	TGTGCCAGTACTTTCAAGGCAGGGAATTCGGGCTATGGCTACACCTTC
TRBV13	-	TRBD1	TRBJ1-1	CASSRGQGPYPNTEAFF	TGTGCCAGCAGCCGTGGACAGGGCCCATACCCGAACACTGAAGCTTTCTTT